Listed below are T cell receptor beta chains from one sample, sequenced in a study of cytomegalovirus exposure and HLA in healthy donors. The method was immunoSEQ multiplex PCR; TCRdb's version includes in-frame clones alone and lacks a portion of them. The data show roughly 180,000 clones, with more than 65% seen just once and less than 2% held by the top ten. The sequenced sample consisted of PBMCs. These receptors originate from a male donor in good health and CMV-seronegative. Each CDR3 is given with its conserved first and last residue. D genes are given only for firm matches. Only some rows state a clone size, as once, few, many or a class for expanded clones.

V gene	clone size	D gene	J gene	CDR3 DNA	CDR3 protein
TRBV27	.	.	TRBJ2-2	TGTGCCAGCGGTTTATCACAAACCTGGGGGCCAGGGAAGGATTTCACCGGGGAGCTGTTTTTT	CASGLSQTWGPGKDFTGELFF
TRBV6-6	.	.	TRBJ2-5	TGTGCCAGCAGACGGACCGCGGGTCCGGTGGAGACCCAGTACTTC	CASRRTAGPVETQYF
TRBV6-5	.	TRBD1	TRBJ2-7	TGTGCCAGCAGTCCAGGACAGGGTCGATACGAGCAGTACTTC	CASSPGQGRYEQYF
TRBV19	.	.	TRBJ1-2	TGTGCCTCCACGTCGGGGATTAACTATGGCTACACCTTC	CASTSGINYGYTF
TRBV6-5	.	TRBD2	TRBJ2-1	TGTGCCAGCAGTCGGGACCTAGCGGGTAATGAGCAGTTCTTC	CASSRDLAGNEQFF
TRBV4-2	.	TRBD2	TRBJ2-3	TGTGCCAGCAGCCAAGATCCTAGCGGGGGGATTTCAGATACGCAGTATTTT	CASSQDPSGGISDTQYF
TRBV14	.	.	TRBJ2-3	TGTGCCAGCAGCCAAGAGCGGGGGCCCACAGATACGCAGTATTTT	CASSQERGPTDTQYF
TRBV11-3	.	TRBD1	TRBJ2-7	TGTGCCAGCAGCTTAGGTGGCAGGGGGCTCCACGAGCAGTACTTC	CASSLGGRGLHEQYF
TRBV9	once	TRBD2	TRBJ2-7	TGTGCCAGCAGCCCCACTAGCGGGATGCGAAACGAGCAGTACTTC	CASSPTSGMRNEQYF
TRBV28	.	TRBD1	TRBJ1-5	TGTGCCAGCAGTTTCACAGGGGCATCGCCCCAGCATTTT	CASSFTGASPQHF
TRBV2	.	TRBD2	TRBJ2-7	TGTGCCAGCAGTGAGGTGGGACTAGCGATTTACGAGCAGTACTTC	CASSEVGLAIYEQYF
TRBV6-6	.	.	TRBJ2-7	TGTGCCAGCAGTGGGGAGACGCCGTACGAGCAGTACTTC	CASSGETPYEQYF
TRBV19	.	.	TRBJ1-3	TGTGCCAGTAGTAGAAGGACAGCTGGAAACACCATATATTTT	CASSRRTAGNTIYF
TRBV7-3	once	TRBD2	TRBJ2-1	TGTGCCAGCAGGTACCACGGGACTAGCGGGAGGTTCTACAATGAGCAGTTCTTC	CASRYHGTSGRFYNEQFF
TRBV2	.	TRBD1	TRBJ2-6	TGTGCCAGCAGGGGACAGGGTGCTGGGGCCAACGTCCTGACTTTC	CASRGQGAGANVLTF
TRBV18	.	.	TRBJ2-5	TGTGCCAGCTCACAGACTACAGGGTACCAAGAGACCCAGTACTTC	CASSQTTGYQETQYF
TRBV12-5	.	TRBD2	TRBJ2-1	TGTGCTAGTGGTTTGGAAAGGGAACTAGCGGGAACCAATGAGCAGTTCTTC	CASGLERELAGTNEQFF
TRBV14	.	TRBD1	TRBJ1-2	TGTGCCAGCAGCGACACCCGGGACAGGGTGAATAACTATGGCTACACCTTC	CASSDTRDRVNNYGYTF
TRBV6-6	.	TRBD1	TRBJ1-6	TGTGCCAGCGTAGAACGGACAGGGGCCAATAATTCACCCCTCCACTTT	CASVERTGANNSPLHF
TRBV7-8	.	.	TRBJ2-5	TGTGCCAGCAGCCTAGGGGCATTCGGGAAGTTGGATTTGGAGCAGTACTTC	CASSLGAFGKLDLEQYF
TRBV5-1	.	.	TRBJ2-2	TGCGCCAGCAACAACCCGGGGAACACCGGGGAGCTGTTTTTT	CASNNPGNTGELFF
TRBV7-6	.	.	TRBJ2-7	TGTGCCAGCAGCTTATCTGCCGGGATGTACGAGCAGTACTTC	CASSLSAGMYEQYF
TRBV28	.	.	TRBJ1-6	TGTGCCAGCAGTTCTTCTTTTGGCCAAAATTCACCCCTCCACTTT	CASSSSFGQNSPLHF
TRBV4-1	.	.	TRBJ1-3	TGCGCCAGCAGCCAAGTACGGATTGGACAGGGAAACACCATATATTTT	CASSQVRIGQGNTIYF
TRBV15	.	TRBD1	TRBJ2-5	TGTGCCACCAGCAGAGTCGGTATAGGGACAGGGTCACCCTGGCGAGAGACCCAGTACTTC	CATSRVGIGTGSPWRETQYF
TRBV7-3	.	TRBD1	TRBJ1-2	TGTGCCAGCAGCTTAACGGGACAGTCTTCCCCACGCTTC	CASSLTGQSSPRF
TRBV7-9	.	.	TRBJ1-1	TGTGCCAGCAGCTCAAGACAGACCAACACTGAAGCTTTCTTT	CASSSRQTNTEAFF
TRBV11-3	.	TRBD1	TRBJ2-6	TGTGCCAGCAGCCCGGGGACAGGGAGCTCTGGGGCCAACGTCCTGACTTTC	CASSPGTGSSGANVLTF
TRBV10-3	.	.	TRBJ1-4	TGTGCCATCAGTGAGGGCCTTGGGGGGAATGAAAAACTGTTTTTT	CAISEGLGGNEKLFF
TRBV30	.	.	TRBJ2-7	TGTGCCTGGACCCTATCCGCCTCCTACGAGCAGTACTTC	CAWTLSASYEQYF
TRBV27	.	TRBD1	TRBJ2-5	TGTGCCAGCAGTATCAACAGGGGTCGAGAGACCCAGTACTTC	CASSINRGRETQYF
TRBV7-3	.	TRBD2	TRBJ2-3	TGTGCCAGCAGTCATCCCACCTCCGTACCGGGACTAGCGTACACAGATACGCAGTATTTT	CASSHPTSVPGLAYTDTQYF
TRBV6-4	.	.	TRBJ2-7	TGTGCCAGCAGTCAGGGGTACTCCTACGAGCAGTACTTC	CASSQGYSYEQYF
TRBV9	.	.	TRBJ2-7	TGTGCCAGCAGCGTAAGCGCACCCCCCTACGAGCAGTACTTC	CASSVSAPPYEQYF
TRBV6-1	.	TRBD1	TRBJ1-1	TGTGCCAGCAGCTCGGACAGGGGCTACACTGAAGCTTTCTTT	CASSSDRGYTEAFF
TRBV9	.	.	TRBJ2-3	TGTGCCAGCAGCGTAGCCCCCCAACAGGATACGCAGTATTTT	CASSVAPQQDTQYF
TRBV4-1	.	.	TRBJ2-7	TGCGCCAGCAGCCAAGATGGTGGGGGGTGGTCCTACGAGCAGTACTTC	CASSQDGGGWSYEQYF
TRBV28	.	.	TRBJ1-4	TGTGCCAGCAGTTTACGGGGAGGGGCATTTGCTAATGAAAAACTGTTTTTT	CASSLRGGAFANEKLFF
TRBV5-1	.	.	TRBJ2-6	TGCGCCAGCAGCTTGGAGGGGCCCCAAACTGGGGCCAACGTCCTGACTTTC	CASSLEGPQTGANVLTF
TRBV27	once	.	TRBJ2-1	TGTGCCAGCCGATACTCTAGCGCCTCCTACAATGAGCAGTTCTTC	CASRYSSASYNEQFF
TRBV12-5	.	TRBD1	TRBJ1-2	TGTGCTAGTGGTTTGGACATGACAGGGGAGGGTGGCTACACCTTC	CASGLDMTGEGGYTF
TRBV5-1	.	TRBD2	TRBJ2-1	TGCGCCAGCAGCCCTATGGGGGGAGGGACCTACAATGAGCAGTTCTTC	CASSPMGGGTYNEQFF
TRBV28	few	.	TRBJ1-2	TGTGCCAGCAGTCCCGGGAGGGATGGCTACACCTTC	CASSPGRDGYTF
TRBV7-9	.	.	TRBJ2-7	TGTGCCAGCAGCGCATTCCGGGACTCAGGGCACGAGCAGTACTTC	CASSAFRDSGHEQYF
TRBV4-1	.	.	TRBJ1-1	TGCGCCAGCAGCCGACCTAGCGGGGAGTTGAACACTGAAGCTTTCTTT	CASSRPSGELNTEAFF
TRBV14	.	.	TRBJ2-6	TGTGCCAGCAGCCCCCCGAGGCTCTCTGGGGCCAACGTCCTGACTTTC	CASSPPRLSGANVLTF
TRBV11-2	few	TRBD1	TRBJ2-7	TGTGCCAGCAGCTGGGGACAGGGGAGCTCCTACGAGCAGTACTTC	CASSWGQGSSYEQYF
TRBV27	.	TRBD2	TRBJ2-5	TGTGCCAGCAGTTTAGTGGCTAGCGGGAGCGGTAGAGAGACCCAGTACTTC	CASSLVASGSGRETQYF
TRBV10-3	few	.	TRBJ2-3	TGTGCCATCAGTGAGTCCTTGTCAGGGGGGGATACGCAGTATTTT	CAISESLSGGDTQYF
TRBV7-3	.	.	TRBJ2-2	TGTGCCAGCAGCTTTATCCCAGGGTTAGTTCGATCGGTTGAAGCCGGGGAGCTGTTTTTT	CASSFIPGLVRSVEAGELFF